The next 12 T cell receptor beta chains were all read from a single sample in a study of cytomegalovirus exposure and HLA in healthy donors. The PCR employed 60 Vbeta primers together with 13 Jbeta primers. Method: immunoSEQ multiplex PCR; TCRdb's copy keeps in-frame clones and lacks some. The repertoire holds about 52,000 clones, with 50% to 70% as singletons. Input material: PBMCs. The source is a human donor in good health.

This chain links TRBV7-8 with TRBJ2-2; D is undetermined. The CDR3 is 13 residues long. V was shortened by 6 bases and J by 4 bases, with 9 bases between the two germline ends. Germline-derived CDR1 and CDR2 are SGHVS and FQNEAQ. The CDR3 region has the DNA TGTGCCAGCAGTTTTAGTGGCACCGGGGAGCTGTTTTTT. Translated: CASSFSGTGELFF.

With regard to this clone: Other DNA variants within this sample encode the same CDR3. The rearrangement joins TRBV5-1 to TRBJ1-1; 7 bases are shared with TRBD1. The germline V gene encodes CDR1 SGHRS and CDR2 YFSETQ. V lost 3 bases to trimming and J lost 3 bases; unmatched junction nucleotides: 2. This CDR3 region has 13 residues. CDR3 nucleotide sequence: TGCGCCAGCAGCTCTCAGGGGGACACTGAAGCTTTCTTT. Translating it yields CASSSQGDTEAFF. The variable domain in full, with the rest retrieved from reference TRBV5-1 and TRBJ1-1, is KAGVTQTPRYLIKTRGQQVTLSCSPISGHRSVSWYQQTPGQGLQFLFEYFSETQRNKGNFPGRFSGRQFSNSRSEMNVSTLELGDSALYLCASSSQGDTEAFFGQGTRLTVV.

The chain has TRBV4-2 and TRBJ1-4, with D hard to call. V gave up 6 bases and J gave up 5 bases, with 10 bases separating them. Germline CDR1 LGHNA, CDR2 YNFKEQ. The CDR3 extends over 13 amino acids. The CDR3 sequence: CASSSDSNEKLFF. The CDR3 nucleotides are TGTGCCAGCAGTTCTGACTCAAATGAAAAACTGTTTTTT.

This clone showed up just once. This chain connects TRBV2 to TRBJ2-3; TRBD2 aligns across 10 bases. The CDR3 covers 15 residues. Germline V gene sequence: CDR1 SNHLY, CDR2 FYNNEI. Trimming cost V 5 bases and J 0 bases; bases outside gene matches: 2. CDR3 residues: CASSSGGASTDTQYF. CDR3 in DNA: TGTGCCAGCAGTAGCGGGGGGGCTAGCACAGATACGCAGTATTTT.

The chain recombines TRBV9 with TRBJ1-2, with 11 bases identical to TRBD1. The CDR3 has 12 residues. Germline V gene data show CDR1 as SGDLS and CDR2 as YYNGEE. V was clipped by 7 bases and J by 5 bases; unmatched bases: 1. The CDR3 coding sequence is TGTGCCAGCGGGGACAGGGGGTATGGCTACACCTTC. This translates into CASGDRGYGYTF.

This chain uses TRBV4-2 with TRBJ1-3; D remains ambiguous. This CDR3 has 18 amino acids. With 0 bases removed from V and 3 bases from J, the gap between germline ends came to 18 bases. Germline CDR1 and CDR2: LGHNA and YNFKEQ. CDR3 coding DNA: TGTGCCAGCAGCCAAGAAGGCAGGTGGAGGTCCGGTGGAAACACCATATATTTT. As protein: CASSQEGRWRSGGNTIYF.

This clone was recorded a few times. The chain uses TRBV19 and TRBJ1-5, with 9 bases fitting TRBD1. The V segment lost 0 bases and the J segment 2 bases; nucleotides outside the gene matches: 11. The CDR3 consists of 19 residues. Germline assignment: CDR1 LNHDA and CDR2 SQIVND (reference sequence). The CDR3 DNA sequence: TGTGCCAGTAGTATAGATAAAGTACAGGGGGCGTTGGGCAATCAGCCCCAGCATTTT. Protein sequence: CASSIDKVQGALGNQPQHF.

The J gene is TRBJ2-7, the V gene TRBV7-2; TRBD1 agrees at 8 bases. J gave up 3 bases and V 1 base, and 2 bases lay outside the gene matches. The V gene's germline CDR1 is SGHTA and CDR2 FQGNSA. There are 14 residues in the CDR3. The CDR3 bases are TGTGCCAGCAGCTTAGGCAGGGGGCACTACGAGCAGTACTTC. Encoded protein: CASSLGRGHYEQYF.

The V and J genes are TRBV7-3 and TRBJ1-2, with 12 bases lining up with TRBD1. Germline values: CDR1 SGHTA, CDR2 FQGTGA. This CDR3 comprises 14 residues. The junction had 10 bases not matched to a gene; V was cut back by 5 bases and J by 12 bases. In DNA, the CDR3 is TGTGCCAGCAGCCCGCACTCGGGACAGGGGGCCCACACCTTC. Translation gives CASSPHSGQGAHTF.

This rearrangement joins TRBV10-3 to TRBJ1-1, with 8 bases identical to TRBD1. The CDR3 totals 16 residues. Germline lookup yields CDR1 ENHRY and CDR2 SYGVKD. The trim removed 6 bases at V and 1 base at J, leaving 10 bases unmatched. This chain's CDR3 is CAISRMVDRGNTEAFF. The CDR3 DNA sequence: TGTGCCATCAGCCGAATGGTTGACAGGGGGAACACTGAAGCTTTCTTT.

The chain couples TRBV19 to TRBJ2-7; 9 bases match TRBD1. The V gene's germline CDR1 is LNHDA and CDR2 SQIVND (reference sequence). The CDR3 has 19 residues. The J segment lost 3 bases and the V segment lost 5 bases, leaving 20 bases of the junction unmatched. As DNA, the CDR3 is TGTGCCAGTAGTTCTACCCGGGACAGGGTGAACTCTTTGGACTACGAGCAGTACTTC. Its protein product is CASSSTRDRVNSLDYEQYF.

The chain uses TRBV18 and TRBJ1-6; D remains unclear. This CDR3 region has 13 residues. Germline assignment: CDR1 KGHSH and CDR2 LQKENI. V lost 3 bases to trimming and J lost 9 bases, with 9 bases between them. The CDR3 loop reads CASSPIEGSPLHF. CDR3 in DNA: TGTGCCAGCTCACCTATAGAGGGTTCACCCCTCCACTTT.